This T cell receptor (beta chain) was obtained from a study of siplizumab effects on memory and regulatory T cells. Germline CDR1 is SGHAT and CDR2 is FQNNGV. Germline trimming cut 3 bases from V and 7 bases from J; bases unmatched to any gene: 11. The CDR3 spans 17 residues. Comment on this clone: Its antigen is still unknown.

TCRdb keeps only in-frame clones here, not all; method: immunoSEQ multiplex PCR. The sample lists over 100,000 clones, under 95% occurring once. Study results and caveats: With siplizumab, cumulative frequency of CD4+ memory-derived alloreactive sequences dropped significantly. A naive or memory phenotype could not be assigned to roughly 80-96% of the proliferating CD4+ or CD8+ clones. Naive T cells seemed more diverse than memory cells; they also seemed major alloresponse contributors. Suppressive activity of Tregs proliferating in siplizumab cultures remained unconfirmed.

Sequences were obtained from Tregs sorted from blood. The source is a human donor in good health. V gene TRBV11-2 combines with J gene TRBJ2-1, with 11 bases identical to TRBD1. DNA of the CDR3: TGTGCCAGCAGCTTGACGTGGACAGGGGGCTTAGCAAATGAGCAGTTCTTC. It yields the protein CASSLTWTGGLANEQFF.